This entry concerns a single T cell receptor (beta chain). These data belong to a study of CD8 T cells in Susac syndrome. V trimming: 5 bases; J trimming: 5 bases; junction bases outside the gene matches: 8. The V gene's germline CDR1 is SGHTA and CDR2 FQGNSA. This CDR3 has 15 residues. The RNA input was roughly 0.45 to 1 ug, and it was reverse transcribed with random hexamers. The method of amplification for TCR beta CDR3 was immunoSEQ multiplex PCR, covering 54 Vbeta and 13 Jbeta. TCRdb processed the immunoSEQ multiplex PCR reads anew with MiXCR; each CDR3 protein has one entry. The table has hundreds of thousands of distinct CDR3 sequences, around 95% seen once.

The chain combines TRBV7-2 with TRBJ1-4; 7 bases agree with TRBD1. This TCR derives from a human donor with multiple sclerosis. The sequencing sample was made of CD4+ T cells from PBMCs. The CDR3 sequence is CASSLKTGYNEKLFF. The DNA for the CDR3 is TGTGCCAGCAGCCTCAAGACAGGGTACAATGAAAAACTGTTTTTT.